Presented here are 6 T cell receptor beta chains from one specimen sequenced in a study of post-analysis software for immune sequencing data. General study findings and limits: Comparison of patients with controls showed 4 to 6 TRBV segments more frequent in patients, TRBV5-6, TRBV5-1 and TRBV20-1 among them.

Unique molecular identifiers were present in the TCR beta cDNA libraries. TCRdb reprocessed the PCR reads via MiXCR and lists one record per CDR3 protein. Of 150,000 to 200,000 distinct CDR3 sequences listed, roughly 30% were seen once; the top ten hold approximately 1.4%. Which antigens these TCRs recognize remains unknown. The sequenced sample consisted of blood. The receptors were gathered from a girl under 18 with multiple sclerosis.

The chain uses TRBV2 and TRBJ2-7, with TRBD2 matching over 8 bases. The CDR3 is made up of 16 amino acids. Germline trimming cut 6 bases from V and 3 bases from J; bases unmatched to any gene: 13. Germline assignment: CDR1 SNHLY and CDR2 FYNNEI. The CDR3 is CASSVLAGAMIYEQYF. DNA for the CDR3: TGTGCCAGCAGCGTCCTAGCGGGTGCGATGATCTACGAGCAGTACTTC.

This clonotype was counted many times. This chain links TRBV4-1 with TRBJ1-5; D unresolved. CDR1 MGHRA and CDR2 YSYEKL come from the germline V gene. V dropped 4 bases and J dropped 7 bases, with 11 bases sitting between them. This CDR3 contains 13 residues. The CDR3 loop reads CASSPDRVQPQHF. The CDR3 DNA reads TGCGCCAGCAGCCCTGACCGGGTCCAGCCCCAGCATTTT.

The sample holds many counts of this clonotype. V is TRBV5-1 and J is TRBJ2-7; 9 bases agree with TRBD2. The CDR3 runs 14 residues. After removal of 4 bases from V and 6 bases from J, the junction contained 8 bases not matched to a gene. The germline gives CDR1 SGHRS, CDR2 YFSETQ. The CDR3 loop reads CASSPGTSRLEQYF. The DNA for the CDR3 is TGCGCCAGCAGCCCCGGGACTAGCCGCCTCGAGCAGTACTTC.

The table lists this clonotype with a few counts. This rearrangement joins TRBV12-3 or TRBV12-4 to TRBJ2-2, with 12 bases lining up with TRBD2. The CDR3 length is 17 residues. V lost 6 bases, J lost 7 bases, and 12 bases stayed unmatched. The CDR3 here is CASSRTSGNRSGGELFF. CDR3 nucleotides: TGTGCCAGCAGCCGGACTAGCGGGAACCGAAGCGGCGGGGAGCTGTTTTTT.

In this sample, this clonotype turned up a few times. The genes are TRBV28 and TRBJ1-2; 9 bases are a match to TRBD1. The V and J ends lost 4 bases and 4 bases, in that order; junction bases with no gene match: 13. The CDR3 loop spans 17 amino acids. Germline V CDR1 and CDR2: MDHEN, SYDVKM. CDR3 region: CASSSTGGPWLGYGYTF. CDR3 bases: TGTGCCAGCAGTTCCACAGGGGGCCCGTGGCTAGGCTATGGCTACACCTTC.

In the case of this clonotype: A read error is possible here, since a much larger clone lies one base away. The rearrangement uses TRBV29-1 and TRBJ2-1; D is unclear. This CDR3 is 16 amino acids long. The germline gives CDR1 SQVTM, CDR2 ANQGSEA. The CDR3 protein is CGVEAWTSSSYNEQFF. CDR3 nucleotides: TGCGGCGTTGAAGCCTGGACGTCGAGCTCCTACAATGAGCAGTTCTTC.